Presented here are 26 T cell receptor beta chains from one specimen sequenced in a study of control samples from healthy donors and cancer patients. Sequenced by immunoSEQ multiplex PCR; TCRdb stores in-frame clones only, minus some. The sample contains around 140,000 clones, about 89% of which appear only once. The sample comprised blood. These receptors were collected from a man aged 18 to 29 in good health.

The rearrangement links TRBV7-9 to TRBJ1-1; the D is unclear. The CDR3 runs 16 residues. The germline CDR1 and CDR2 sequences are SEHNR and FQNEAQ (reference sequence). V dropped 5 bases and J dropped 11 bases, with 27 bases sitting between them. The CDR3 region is CASSPAMIPPPTLAFF. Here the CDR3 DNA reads TGTGCCAGCAGCCCAGCGATGATTCCACCCCCAACACTGGCTTTCTTT. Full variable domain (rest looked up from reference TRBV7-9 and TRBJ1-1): DTGVSQNPRHKITKRGQNVTFRCDPISEHNRLYWYRQTLGQGPEFLTYFQNEAQLEKSRLLSDRFSAERPKGSFSTLEIQRTEQGDSAMYLCASSPAMIPPPTLAFFGQGTRLTVV.

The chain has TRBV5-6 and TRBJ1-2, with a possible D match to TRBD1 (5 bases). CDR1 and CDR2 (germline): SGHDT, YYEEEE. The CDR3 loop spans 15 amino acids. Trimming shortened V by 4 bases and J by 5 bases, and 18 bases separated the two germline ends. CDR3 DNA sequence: TGTGCCAGCAGCATTCAGGGAAGTGGAGGGTATGGCTACACCTTC. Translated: CASSIQGSGGYGYTF.

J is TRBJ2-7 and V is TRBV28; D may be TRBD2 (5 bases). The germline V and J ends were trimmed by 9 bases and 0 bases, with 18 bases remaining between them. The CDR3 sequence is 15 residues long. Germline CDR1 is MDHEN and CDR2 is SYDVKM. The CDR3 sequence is CASSETGVTSYEQYF. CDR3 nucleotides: TGTGCCAGTTCCGAAACCGGGGTTACCTCCTACGAGCAGTACTTC.

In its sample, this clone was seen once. This chain's CDR3 is CASSPRVADSTDTQYF. The CDR3 DNA sequence: TGTGCCAGCAGCCCCCGGGTAGCGGACAGCACAGATACGCAGTATTTT. The J gene is TRBJ2-3, the V gene TRBV7-9, with TRBD2 as a possible D gene (6 bases). Trimming stripped 5 bases from V and 0 bases from J, with 15 bases between. The CDR3 is made up of 16 amino acids. Germline-derived CDR1 and CDR2 are SEHNR and FQNEAQ (reference sequence).

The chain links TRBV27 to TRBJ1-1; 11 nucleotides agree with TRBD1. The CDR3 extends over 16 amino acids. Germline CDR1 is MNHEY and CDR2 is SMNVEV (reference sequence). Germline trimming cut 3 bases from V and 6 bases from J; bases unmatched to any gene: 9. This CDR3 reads CASSFFPGQGVAEAFF. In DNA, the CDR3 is TGTGCCAGCAGTTTCTTTCCGGGACAGGGGGTCGCTGAAGCTTTCTTT.

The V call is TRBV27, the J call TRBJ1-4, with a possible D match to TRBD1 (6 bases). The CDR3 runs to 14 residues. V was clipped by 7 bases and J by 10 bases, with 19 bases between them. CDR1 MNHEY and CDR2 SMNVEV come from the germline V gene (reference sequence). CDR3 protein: CASTLGSGVGKLFF. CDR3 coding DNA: TGTGCCAGCACCCTTGGCTCAGGGGTGGGAAAACTGTTTTTT. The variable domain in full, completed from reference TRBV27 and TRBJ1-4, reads EAQVTQNPRYLITVTGKKLTVTCSQNMNHEYMSWYRQDPGLGLRQIYYSMNVEVTDKGDVPEGYKVSRKEKRNFPLILESPSPNQTSLYFCASTLGSGVGKLFFGSGTQLSVL.

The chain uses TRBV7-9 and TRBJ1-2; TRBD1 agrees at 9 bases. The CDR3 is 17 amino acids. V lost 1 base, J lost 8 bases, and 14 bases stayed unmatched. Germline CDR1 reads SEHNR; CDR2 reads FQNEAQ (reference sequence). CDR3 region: CASSLGDRDSPRGGYTF. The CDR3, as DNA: TGTGCCAGCAGCTTAGGGGACAGGGATTCTCCCCGAGGAGGCTACACCTTC.

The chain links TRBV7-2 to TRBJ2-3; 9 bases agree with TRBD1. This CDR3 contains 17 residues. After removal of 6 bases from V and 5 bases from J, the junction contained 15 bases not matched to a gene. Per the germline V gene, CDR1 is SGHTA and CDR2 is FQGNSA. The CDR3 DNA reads TGTGCCAGCAGGGGGGTTTTCAGGGACAGGGATAAAGATACGCAGTATTTT. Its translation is CASRGVFRDRDKDTQYF.

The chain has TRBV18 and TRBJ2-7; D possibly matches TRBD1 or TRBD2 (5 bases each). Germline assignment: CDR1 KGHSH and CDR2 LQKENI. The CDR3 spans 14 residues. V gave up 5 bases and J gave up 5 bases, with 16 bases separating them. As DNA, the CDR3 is TGTGCCAGCTCAGCGAGGGGCGCGGGCCACGAGCAGTACTTC. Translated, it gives CASSARGAGHEQYF.

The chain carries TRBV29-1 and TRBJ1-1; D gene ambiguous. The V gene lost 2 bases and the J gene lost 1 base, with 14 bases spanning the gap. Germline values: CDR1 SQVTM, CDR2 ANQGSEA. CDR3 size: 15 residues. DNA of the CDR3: TGCAGCGTTGAAATAGTCCAGTCCTCGAACACTGAAGCTTTCTTT. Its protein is CSVEIVQSSNTEAFF.

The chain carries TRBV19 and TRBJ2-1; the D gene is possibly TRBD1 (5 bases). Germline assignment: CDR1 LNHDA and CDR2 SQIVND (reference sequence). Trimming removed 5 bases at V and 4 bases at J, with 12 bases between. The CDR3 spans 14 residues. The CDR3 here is CASSLGHTYNEQFF. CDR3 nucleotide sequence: TGTGCCAGTAGTCTCGGACATACGTACAATGAGCAGTTCTTC. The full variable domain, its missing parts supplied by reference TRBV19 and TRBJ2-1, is DGGITQSPKYLFRKEGQNVTLSCEQNLNHDAMYWYRQDPGQGLRLIYYSQIVNDFQKGDIAEGYSVSREKKESFPLTVTSAQKNPTAFYLCASSLGHTYNEQFFGPGTRLTVL.

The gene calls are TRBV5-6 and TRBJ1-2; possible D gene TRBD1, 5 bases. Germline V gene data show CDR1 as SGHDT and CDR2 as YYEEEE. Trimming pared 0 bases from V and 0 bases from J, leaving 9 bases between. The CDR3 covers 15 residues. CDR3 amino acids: CASSLGDLANYGYTF. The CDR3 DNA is TGTGCCAGCAGCTTGGGGGACCTAGCTAACTATGGCTACACCTTC.

CDR3 sequence reads: CASSEAREEAFF. CDR3 coding DNA: TGTGCCAGCAGTGAAGCCAGGGAAGAAGCTTTCTTT. The gene calls are TRBV2 and TRBJ1-1; D is possibly TRBD1 (5 bases). Germline V gene sequence: CDR1 SNHLY, CDR2 FYNNEI. This CDR3 is 12 amino acids long. V lost 0 bases and J lost 8, with 7 bases in between.

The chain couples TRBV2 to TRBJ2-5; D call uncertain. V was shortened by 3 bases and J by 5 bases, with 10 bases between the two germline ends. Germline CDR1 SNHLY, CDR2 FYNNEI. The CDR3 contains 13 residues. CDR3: CASSEQVGETQYF. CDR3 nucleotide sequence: TGTGCCAGCAGTGAGCAGGTGGGGGAGACCCAGTACTTC.

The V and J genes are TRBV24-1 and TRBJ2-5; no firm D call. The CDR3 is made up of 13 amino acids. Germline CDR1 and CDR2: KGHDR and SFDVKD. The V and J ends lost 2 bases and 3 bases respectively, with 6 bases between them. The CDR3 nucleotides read TGTGCCACCAGTGATTCGACCAAAGAGACCCAGTACTTC. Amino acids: CATSDSTKETQYF.

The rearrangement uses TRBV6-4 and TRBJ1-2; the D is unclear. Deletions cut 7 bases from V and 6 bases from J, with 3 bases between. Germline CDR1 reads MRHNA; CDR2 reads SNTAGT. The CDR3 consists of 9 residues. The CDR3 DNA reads TGTGCCAGCAAGCATGGCTACACCTTC. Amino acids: CASKHGYTF.

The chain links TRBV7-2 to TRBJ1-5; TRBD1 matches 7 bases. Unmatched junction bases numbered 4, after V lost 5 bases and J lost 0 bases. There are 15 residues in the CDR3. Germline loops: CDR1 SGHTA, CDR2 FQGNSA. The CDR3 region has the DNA TGTGCCAGCAGCGCCTACAGGGGTAGCAATCAGCCCCAGCATTTT. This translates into CASSAYRGSNQPQHF.

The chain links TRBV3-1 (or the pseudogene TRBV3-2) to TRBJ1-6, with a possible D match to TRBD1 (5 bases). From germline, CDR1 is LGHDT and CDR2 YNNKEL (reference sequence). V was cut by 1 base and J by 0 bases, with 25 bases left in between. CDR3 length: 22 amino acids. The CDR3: CASSQGQSKTKLTSSYNSPLHF. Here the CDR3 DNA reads TGTGCCAGCAGCCAAGGACAGTCAAAGACAAAACTAACGAGCTCCTATAATTCACCCCTCCACTTT.

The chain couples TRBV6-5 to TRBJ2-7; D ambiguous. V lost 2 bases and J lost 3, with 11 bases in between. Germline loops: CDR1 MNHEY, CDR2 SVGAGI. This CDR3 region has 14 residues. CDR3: CASSYEASRYEQYF. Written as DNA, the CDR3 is TGTGCCAGCAGTTACGAGGCCAGCCGCTACGAGCAGTACTTC.

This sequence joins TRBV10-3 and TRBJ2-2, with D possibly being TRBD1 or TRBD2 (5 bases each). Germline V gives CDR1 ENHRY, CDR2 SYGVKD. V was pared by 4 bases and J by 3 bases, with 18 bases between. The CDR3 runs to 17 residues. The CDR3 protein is CAISGPRGPEDTGELFF. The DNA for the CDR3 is TGTGCCATCAGTGGACCGAGGGGCCCGGAGGACACCGGGGAGCTGTTTTTT.

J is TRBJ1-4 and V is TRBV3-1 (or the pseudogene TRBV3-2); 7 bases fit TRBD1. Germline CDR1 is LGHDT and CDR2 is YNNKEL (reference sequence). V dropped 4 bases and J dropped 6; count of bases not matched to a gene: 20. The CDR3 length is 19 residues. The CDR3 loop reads CASSPTETGLVIDYEKLFF. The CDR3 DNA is TGTGCCAGCAGCCCCACAGAGACAGGGCTCGTAATAGATTATGAAAAACTGTTTTTT.

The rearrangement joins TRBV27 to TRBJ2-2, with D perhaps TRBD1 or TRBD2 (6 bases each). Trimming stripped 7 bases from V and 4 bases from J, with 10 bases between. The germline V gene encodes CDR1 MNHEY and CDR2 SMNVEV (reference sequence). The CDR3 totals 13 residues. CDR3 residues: CASNRGPTGELFF. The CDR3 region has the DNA TGTGCCAGCAATCGGGGGCCCACCGGGGAGCTGTTTTTT.

This CDR3 reads CASRDGDQPQHF. The CDR3 DNA reads as TGTGCCAGCAGGGATGGGGACCAGCCCCAGCATTTT. This rearrangement joins TRBV25-1 to TRBJ1-5, with a possible D match to TRBD1 (5 bases). V shed 6 bases and J shed 7 bases, with 10 bases lying between them. This CDR3 has 12 residues. Germline values: CDR1 MGHDK, CDR2 SYGVNS.

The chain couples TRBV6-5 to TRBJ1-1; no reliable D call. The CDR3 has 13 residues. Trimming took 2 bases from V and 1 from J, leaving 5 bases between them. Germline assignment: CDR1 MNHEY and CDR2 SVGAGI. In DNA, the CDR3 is TGTGCCAGCAGTTACAGGCAGAACACTGAAGCTTTCTTT. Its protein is CASSYRQNTEAFF.

The CDR3: CAWSVPGGGGGYTF. CDR3 nucleotide sequence: TGTGCCTGGAGTGTTCCGGGGGGGGGTGGCGGCTACACCTTC. The chain has TRBV30 and TRBJ1-2; D might be TRBD1 (5 bases). The CDR3 runs 14 residues. V lost 0 bases and J lost 8, with 16 bases in between. Per germline, CDR1 GTSNPN and CDR2 SVGIG (reference sequence).

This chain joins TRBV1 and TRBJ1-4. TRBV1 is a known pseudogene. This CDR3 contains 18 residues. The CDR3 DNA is TGCACCTATATTGGGACGTCGGAATACAAAGCAACTAATGAAAAACTGTTTTTT. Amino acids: CTYIGTSEYKATNEKLFF.